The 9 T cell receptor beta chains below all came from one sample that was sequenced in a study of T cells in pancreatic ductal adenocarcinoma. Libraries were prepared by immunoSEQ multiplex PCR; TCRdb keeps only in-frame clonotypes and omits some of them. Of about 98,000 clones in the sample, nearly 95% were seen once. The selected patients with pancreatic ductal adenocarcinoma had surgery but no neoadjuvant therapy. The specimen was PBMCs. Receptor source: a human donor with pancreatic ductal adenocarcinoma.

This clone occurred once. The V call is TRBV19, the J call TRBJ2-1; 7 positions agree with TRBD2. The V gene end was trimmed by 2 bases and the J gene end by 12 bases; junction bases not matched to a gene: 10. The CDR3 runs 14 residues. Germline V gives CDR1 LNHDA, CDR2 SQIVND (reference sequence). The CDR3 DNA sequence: TGTGCCAGTAGTATAAGTCTAGCGGCCACAGGGCAGTTCTTC. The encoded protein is CASSISLAATGQFF. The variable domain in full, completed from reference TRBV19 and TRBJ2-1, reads DGGITQSPKYLFRKEGQNVTLSCEQNLNHDAMYWYRQDPGQGLRLIYYSQIVNDFQKGDIAEGYSVSREKKESFPLTVTSAQKNPTAFYLCASSISLAATGQFFGPGTRLTVL.

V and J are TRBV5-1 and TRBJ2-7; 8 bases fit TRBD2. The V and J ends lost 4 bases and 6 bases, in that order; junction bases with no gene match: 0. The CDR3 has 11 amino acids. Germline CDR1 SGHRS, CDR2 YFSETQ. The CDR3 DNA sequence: TGCGCCAGCAGCGCGGGAGGCGAGCAGTACTTC. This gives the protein CASSAGGEQYF.

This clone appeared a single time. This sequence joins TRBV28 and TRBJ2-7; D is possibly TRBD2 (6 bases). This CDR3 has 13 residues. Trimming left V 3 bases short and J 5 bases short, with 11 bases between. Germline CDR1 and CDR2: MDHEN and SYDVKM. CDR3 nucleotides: TGTGCCAGCAGTTTTGGAGGGCGCGACGAGCAGTACTTC. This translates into CASSFGGRDEQYF.

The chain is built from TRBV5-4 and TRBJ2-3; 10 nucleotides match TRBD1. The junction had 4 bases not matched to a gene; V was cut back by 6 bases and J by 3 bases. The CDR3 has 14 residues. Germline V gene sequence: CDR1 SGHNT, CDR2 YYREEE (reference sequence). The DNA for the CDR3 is TGTGCCAGCAAACCGGGACAGGGGACAGATACGCAGTATTTT. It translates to CASKPGQGTDTQYF.

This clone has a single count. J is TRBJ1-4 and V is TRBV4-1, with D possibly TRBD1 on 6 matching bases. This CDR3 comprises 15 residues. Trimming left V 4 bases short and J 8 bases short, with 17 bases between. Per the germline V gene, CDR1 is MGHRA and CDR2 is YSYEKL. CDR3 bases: TGCGCCAGCAGCCGTCCCTTCGAGGGGGACGAAAAACTGTTTTTT. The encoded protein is CASSRPFEGDEKLFF.

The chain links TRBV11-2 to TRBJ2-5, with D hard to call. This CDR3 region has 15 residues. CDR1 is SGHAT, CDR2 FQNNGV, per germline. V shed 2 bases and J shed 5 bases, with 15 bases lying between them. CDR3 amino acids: CASSLTRQSGETQYF. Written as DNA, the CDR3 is TGTGCCAGCAGCTTAACGCGTCAGTCCGGGGAGACCCAGTACTTC.

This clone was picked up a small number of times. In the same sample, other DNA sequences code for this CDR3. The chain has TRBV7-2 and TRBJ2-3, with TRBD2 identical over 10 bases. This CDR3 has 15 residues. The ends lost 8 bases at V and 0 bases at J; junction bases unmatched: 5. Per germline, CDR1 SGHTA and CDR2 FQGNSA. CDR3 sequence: CASRPGLASTDTQYF. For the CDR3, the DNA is TGTGCCAGCCGACCGGGACTAGCGAGCACAGATACGCAGTATTTT.

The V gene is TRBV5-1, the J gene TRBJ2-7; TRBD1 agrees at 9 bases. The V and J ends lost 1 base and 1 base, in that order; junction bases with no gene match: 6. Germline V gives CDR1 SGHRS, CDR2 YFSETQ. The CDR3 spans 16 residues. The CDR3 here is CASSLSVGTGSYEQYF. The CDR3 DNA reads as TGCGCCAGCAGCTTGTCGGTCGGGACAGGGTCCTACGAGCAGTACTTC. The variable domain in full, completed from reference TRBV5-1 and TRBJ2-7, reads KAGVTQTPRYLIKTRGQQVTLSCSPISGHRSVSWYQQTPGQGLQFLFEYFSETQRNKGNFPGRFSGRQFSNSRSEMNVSTLELGDSALYLCASSLSVGTGSYEQYFGPGTRLTVT.

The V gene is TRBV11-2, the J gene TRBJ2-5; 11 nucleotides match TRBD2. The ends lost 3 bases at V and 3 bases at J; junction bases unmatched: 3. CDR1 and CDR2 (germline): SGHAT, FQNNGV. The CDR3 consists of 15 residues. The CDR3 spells CASSFLSGGEETQYF. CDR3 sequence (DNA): TGTGCCAGCAGCTTCCTTAGCGGGGGGGAAGAGACCCAGTACTTC.